Below, one T cell receptor beta chain is given with its context. The antigen this receptor binds is unknown. No qualities accompany the bases; no much larger clone lies one base away. The sample belongs to a study of cytomegalovirus exposure and HLA in healthy donors (TCRdb year 2017). About the full investigation: An earlier analysis of approximately 590 of the donors reported approximately 270 Gb of sequence data and about 100 million unique TCR beta sequences from roughly 200 million T cells. Several DR-DQ haplotypes were handled as single units for association and clustering, since linkage in the cohort was strong. Genome-wide SNP genotypes for about 65% of the 666 donors were used in a later genetic analysis, which treated that subset as a discovery cohort. An earlier analysis of 587 of the donors applied high-throughput TCR beta sequencing to assess whether each TCR beta V gene segment acted as functional or pseudogenic. All discovery cohort repertoires had been generated on a single sequencing platform. Alongside the repertoire data, information on donor age, sex, ethnicity and CMV serostatus was compiled. Along with the approximately 700-subject first cohort, a separate validation cohort of more than 90 different subjects was used. The number of donors typed differed by locus, with about 629-630 for A, B, C, DRB1 and DQB1, more than 500 for DQA1, under 610 for DPA1, and some 440 for DPB1. The study aimed to test whether cataloging public T cell receptors could reveal signatures of past pathogen exposure. Rather than drawing on any new phenotypic data, the later analysis identified candidate immune exposures from TCR beta sequences and the way those sequences occurred across donors. Around 330 gigabases of sequencing data and approximately 91 million unique TCR sequences made up an early release that covered approximately 620 HLA-typed donors. Among a few hundred genotyped donors of the cohort, an average of about 240,000 unique TCR beta nucleotide sequences were sequenced per donor, roughly a sixth of them non-productive. In a later analysis, previously published TCR beta repertoires from hundreds of donors were re-analyzed and high-resolution HLA genotyping was added so that TCR occurrence patterns could be studied. Both class I and class II loci were covered by HLA typing, at four-digit resolution. Of the roughly 400 genotyped donors, 70% to 90% were placed in the genetic ancestry cluster associated with self-reported Caucasian donors. The T cell repertoires of roughly 660 subjects were profiled by immunosequencing and related to cytomegalovirus serostatus. To predict cytomegalovirus infection status, the study brought together high-throughput TCR immunosequencing, statistical association of individual TCRs with disease status, and machine learning. The full study reports these points: A few of the identified cytomegalovirus-associated TCR beta chains were confirmed in vitro to be specific for cytomegalovirus antigens. Several of the top co-occurrence clusters appeared to be linked to parvovirus B19, influenza, CMV and Epstein-Barr virus, according to a later analysis. A later analysis associated around 16,000 TCR beta sequences with specific HLA alleles at a false discovery rate of 0.05. Sequencing depth was assumed to be roughly uniform across donors in the presence/absence analyses, though that assumption may not hold. In this cohort, only TCR beta chains were sequenced, and detectable features were limited by the absence of alpha or paired-chain data. CMV serostatus was the only immune exposure information available for the cohort. A cluster of highly shared sequence variants was judged likely to be a technical artifact of the sequencing pipeline. In an earlier analysis of more than 500 of the donors, most TCR beta V segments appeared in productive rearrangements about 87% or about 30% of the time, broadly matching IMGT annotations. V-gene and J-gene trimming of TCR beta chains was associated with a missense DCLRE1C variant in a later genetic analysis, and the association was replicated in an independent cohort. The study listed 164 TCR beta chains as associated with cytomegalovirus. A further reported finding was that TCR beta sequences accurately predicted the HLA-A and HLA-B alleles for most subjects in the first cohort. Linkage disequilibrium might explain the correlated functional status among segregating V segments, but an unknown experimental factor could not be excluded. In a later genetic analysis, fewer N-insertions in productive TCRs were reported among donors in an Asian-associated ancestry cluster than the approximately 710-donor mean. Compared with equally common non-associated chains, HLA-associated TCR beta chains in a later analysis were more clonally expanded and had lower generation probabilities. A later analysis found that TCR association rates varied across HLA loci, with DRB1 alleles showing the most associated TCRs and HLA-C alleles the fewest. The classifier was reported to diagnose cytomegalovirus status with high specificity and sensitivity in both the original and validation cohorts. It was suggested by the authors that the approach could potentially be generalized to other disease states and immunological phenotypes. Most TCR sequences were observed very rarely across donors, whereas some public TCRs were present in many individuals. When HLA alleles, especially DR and DQ, strongly co-occurred, TCR associations were difficult to assign to individual alleles. The 87-base-pair reads could not distinguish some IMGT-functional V segments, including TRBV6-2 and TRBV6-3, so those segments were excluded. According to a later analysis, most CMV-associated TCR beta chains appeared to be HLA-restricted, and the HLA associations seemed to be driven largely by CMV exposure. About 17 rarely observed V segments, including chromosome 9 orphons, were excluded from the earlier analysis of approximately 600 of the donors because counts were too low. Because HLA typing was missing for some donors at each locus, association tests included only the typed subset.

Library generation was performed with the immunoSEQ multiplex PCR assay. For the multiplex PCR, a mixture combining 60 forward primers for TCR Vbeta segments and 13 reverse primers for TCR Jbeta segments was used. The CDR3 region of rearranged TCR beta genes was amplified from genomic DNA with a multiplex PCR assay. The amplified TCR beta libraries were sequenced on the Illumina HiSeq System as 87-base-pair reads. Regarding the original processing steps: A later analysis counted 75 million to 100 million unique TCR beta chains across the roughly 700 repertoires, and some 11 million of these chains were shared by at least two donors. To remove PCR and sequencing errors, raw reads were error-corrected and collapsed into unique sequences using a nearest-neighbor algorithm that merged closely related sequences. To assign V, D and J gene segments, CDR3 sequences were aligned to IMGT reference sequences. For a sequence to be retained, a match of at least six nucleotides to both a V gene segment and a J gene segment was required. Rearrangements were called productive when the CDR3 lacked stop codons and stayed in frame with V and J; all others were non-productive. CDR3 was defined by IMGT convention, running from the second conserved V-encoded cysteine to the conserved J-encoded phenylalanine. In an earlier analysis of 550 to 650 of the donors, sequences lacking an unambiguous match to a single V gene segment were excluded. In an earlier analysis of a few hundred of the donors, a V segment was called functional when productive rearrangements were above 56.7%, and segregating when the standard deviation between donors exceeded 5%. A statistical classification framework was built for diagnosing cytomegalovirus status from the catalog of TCR beta chain sequences. In a later analysis, TCR nucleotide sequences were compared against IMGT/GENE-DB human TR gene sequences so that V and J genes could be assigned. Using the TCRdist pipeline, a later analysis assigned CDR3 sequences along with most-parsimonious VDJ recombination scenarios. A later analysis defined each TCR beta chain by its CDR3 amino acid sequence plus V-gene family, and excluded reads lacking a unique V-gene family. In a later analysis, approximately 640 highly shared, low-generation-probability nucleotide sequences were removed to address suspected cross-contamination and a sequencing artifact. For each public chain, a later analysis derived a clonal expansion index from normalized ranks of inferred template counts within each repertoire. In a later analysis, generation probabilities were computed with a VDJ recombination model fitted to out-of-frame rearrangements, and the resulting probabilities were checked against IGoR. In a later analysis, hypergeometric tests were used to score TCR-TCR, TCR-HLA and TCR-CMV co-occurrence, with a repertoire-size bias correction applied to TCR pairs. To estimate false discovery rates, a later analysis permuted the HLA or CMV assignments 20 times. In a later analysis, co-occurring TCRs were grouped with DBSCAN, and TCRdist sequence similarity was added when clustering was performed within HLA-allele-positive subsets. Repertoires with fewer than 30,000 or more than 120,000 public chains, plus five repertoires with anomalous nucleotide sharing, were excluded from co-occurrence clustering. This immuneACCESS table, as held by TCRdb, lists in-frame sequences with V and J called but not all clones. Of the missing ones, under half trace to an unresolved V gene in checked studies; the others have no known cause. From that table come the V and J calls and clone size; the DNA was used to work out D and trimming. This sample holds roughly 120,000 clones; over 70% were observed only once. Over 1.5% of the sample is in the top ten clones.

The cohort was made up of approximately 670 healthy bone marrow donors. All cohort members were sampled while nominally healthy, although unrecorded immune exposures were likely present. The donor tested CMV seronegative and was one of the 352 seronegative cohort members. Every donor gave a peripheral blood sample, and the peripheral blood mononuclear cells from that sample were used for TCR beta sequencing. The Qiagen DNeasy Blood Extraction Kit was used to extract genomic DNA from the blood cell samples. Trimming takes 4 bases from V and 0 bases from J, and the germline ends sit 13 bases apart. The CDR3 holds 15 amino acids from the cysteine to the phenylalanine. Kept here is only the CDR3 DNA, which spans 45 bases and is read in frame from base 1. According to the germline V gene, CDR1 reads MGHDK and CDR2 reads SYGVNS.

The chain is made from TRBV25-1 and TRBJ2-7; a weak D assignment points to TRBD1 (6 bases agree). The origin of this receptor is a woman younger than 30 in good health and CMV-seronegative. The sequencing sample was made of PBMCs. The CDR3 region has the sequence CASSATGPSSYEQYF. The bases are TGTGCCAGCAGTGCTACAGGGCCGAGCTCCTACGAGCAGTACTTC.